The 29 T cell receptor beta chains below all came from one sample that was sequenced in a study of vaccination effects on CD4 cells after COVID-19. The method was immunoSEQ multiplex PCR; TCRdb's version includes in-frame clones alone and lacks a portion of them. The table records under 45,000 clones, under 75% of them present only once. Sequencing followed a ViraFEST assay step that expanded antigen-specific CD4+ T cells with viral peptide pools. CD4+ T cells were isolated after less than 13 days of culture. People in the vaccine group had not been infected with SARS-CoV-2 before, and their nucleocapsid antibodies were negative. No antigen has been identified for these receptors. The sample in question was CD4+ T cells from PBMCs cultured with HCoV-OC43 spike peptides, obtained before COVID-19 vaccination. Subset indicated: HCoV-OC43 spike overlapping peptide pool stimulation. These receptors came from a human donor who received a COVID-19 vaccine.

V usage is TRBV4-2 and J usage is TRBJ2-6; TRBD1 matches at 9 bases. The V and J ends lost 2 bases and 2 bases, in that order; junction bases with no gene match: 1. The germline CDR1 and CDR2 sequences are LGHNA and YNFKEQ. The CDR3 is made up of 16 amino acids. The CDR3, as DNA: TGTGCCAGCAGCCAAACAGGGGGCGCTGGGGCCAACGTCCTGACTTTC. Its translation is CASSQTGGAGANVLTF.

A remark on this clone: A read error may produce the germline difference seen at one junction end. This chain joins TRBV5-6 and TRBJ2-4, with TRBD2 as a possible D gene (6 bases). The CDR3 consists of 14 residues. Germline V gene sequence: CDR1 SGHDT, CDR2 YYEEEE. The CDR3 sequence: CASSPETSSPFLLF. The CDR3 DNA reads as TGTGCCAGCAGCCCGGAGACTAGTAGCCCTTTTCTTCTCTTC. The full variable domain, rest sourced from reference TRBV5-6 and TRBJ2-4, is DAGVTQSPTHLIKTRGQQVTLRCSPKSGHDTVSWYQQALGQGPQFIFQYYEEEERQRGNFPDRFSGHQFPNYSSELNVNALLLGDSALYLCASSPETSSPFLLFGAGTRLSVL.

The V and J genes are TRBV6-5 and TRBJ2-5, with 8 bases matching TRBD1. The CDR3 runs to 13 residues. CDR1 and CDR2 from the germline V gene are MNHEY and SVGAGI. Trimming took 6 bases from V and 2 from J; bases not matched to a gene: 2. The CDR3 region has the DNA TGTGCCAGCAGGAGGACAGGGCAAGAGACCCAGTACTTC. It specifies CASRRTGQETQYF.

The sample holds one count of this clone. The chain is built from TRBV7-9 and TRBJ2-3; D assignment may be TRBD1 or TRBD2 (6 bases each). This CDR3 region has 15 residues. V was pared by 5 bases and J by 1 base, with 13 bases between. The germline V gene encodes CDR1 SEHNR and CDR2 FQNEAQ (reference sequence). The CDR3: CASSETGGGTDTQYF. The DNA of the CDR3 is TGTGCCAGCAGCGAGACAGGCGGGGGCACAGATACGCAGTATTTT.

The V and J genes are TRBV19 and TRBJ2-4; D ambiguous. V was trimmed by 5 bases and J by 0 bases, leaving 5 bases between them. The CDR3 spans 13 residues. The germline V gene encodes CDR1 LNHDA and CDR2 SQIVND (reference sequence). CDR3 region: CASSLIAKNIQYF. CDR3 bases: TGTGCCAGTAGTTTAATAGCCAAAAACATTCAGTACTTC.

The table lists this clone with a count of one. This sequence joins TRBV6-5 and TRBJ2-5; perhaps TRBD2 as D (6 bases). V lost 6 bases and J 1 base, leaving 15 bases between the germline ends. The CDR3 spans 15 residues. Germline CDR1 is MNHEY and CDR2 is SVGAGI. The CDR3 region has the DNA TGTGCCAGCAGAACCCGGGGGACCTTCCAAGAGACCCAGTACTTC. Amino acids: CASRTRGTFQETQYF.

The CDR3 loop reads CASSFSSRETQYF. The CDR3 DNA sequence: TGTGCCAGCAGCTTTTCTTCTCGAGAGACCCAGTACTTC. The chain combines TRBV5-8 with TRBJ2-5, with D uncertain. The CDR3 sequence is 13 residues long. V shed 2 bases and J shed 4 bases, with 9 bases lying between them. Germline V gene sequence: CDR1 SGHTS, CDR2 YDEGEE.

This clone was counted a few times. The chain joins TRBV5-6 to TRBJ1-3; D not certain. CDR3 length: 14 residues. The germline V gene has CDR1 SGHDT and CDR2 YYEEEE. Trimming left V 3 bases short and J 10 bases short, with 17 bases between. CDR3 protein: CASSSPGGSQTIYF. The CDR3 region has the DNA TGTGCCAGCAGCTCCCCGGGAGGGTCCCAGACCATATATTTT.

Note on this clone: The junction departs from the called germline gene at one end, perhaps through a read error. The chain combines TRBV20-1 with TRBJ1-1; no clear D gene. The germline CDR1 and CDR2 sequences are DFQATT and SNEGSKA (reference sequence). The CDR3 covers 11 residues. The CDR3 sequence is CSVREHTEAFF. The CDR3 nucleotides read TGCAGTGTTAGAGAGCACACTGAAGCTTTCTTT.

The rearrangement joins TRBV7-3 to TRBJ1-2; 11 bases agree with TRBD1. CDR1 and CDR2 (germline): SGHTA, FQGTGA. After removal of 4 bases from V and 3 bases from J, the junction contained 1 base not matched to a gene. This CDR3 is built from 14 residues. DNA of the CDR3: TGTGCCAGCAGCTCGGGACAGGGGGACTATGGCTACACCTTC. Amino acids: CASSSGQGDYGYTF. The variable domain in full, with the rest retrieved from reference TRBV7-3 and TRBJ1-2, is GAGVSQTPSNKVTEKGKYVELRCDPISGHTALYWYRQSLGQGPEFLIYFQGTGAADDSGLPNDRFFAVRPEGSVSTLKIQRTERGDSAVYLCASSSGQGDYGYTFGSGTRLTVV.

This clone was detected only a few times. This chain uses TRBV5-4 with TRBJ1-2; D remains ambiguous. The CDR3 is 15 amino acids. The V end lost 1 base, the J end lost 6 bases, and 16 bases lay between the germline ends. Germline V gene lookup returns CDR1 SGHNT and CDR2 YYREEE (reference sequence). The CDR3 nucleotides are TGTGCCAGCAGCTTGATGCCGCTCTCCAGTGATGGCTACACCTTC. It encodes CASSLMPLSSDGYTF.

The chain joins TRBV10-3 to TRBJ2-5; D gene ambiguous. Germline V lookup: CDR1 ENHRY, CDR2 SYGVKD. V lost 0 bases and J lost 1, with 0 bases in between. The CDR3 has 12 residues. CDR3 coding DNA: TGTGCCATCAGTGAGTCCCAAGAGACCCAGTACTTC. The encoded protein is CAISESQETQYF.

The V gene is TRBV6-5, the J gene TRBJ2-2; D gene uncertain. The germline CDR1 and CDR2 sequences are MNHEY and SVGAGI. This CDR3 has 11 amino acids. V lost 6 bases to trimming and J lost 7 bases, with 6 bases between them. The CDR3 sequence: CASRGNGELFF. CDR3 in DNA: TGTGCCAGCAGGGGGAACGGGGAGCTGTTTTTT.

This clone has just one count. The V call is TRBV5-1, the J call TRBJ2-7, with 8 bases aligning to TRBD1. This CDR3 is 14 amino acids long. Trimming took 5 bases from V and 2 from J; bases not matched to a gene: 6. The germline gives CDR1 SGHRS, CDR2 YFSETQ. The CDR3 DNA follows: TGCGCCAGCAGTTTTACAGGGGGTACCTACGAGCAGTACTTC. The encoded protein is CASSFTGGTYEQYF.

This clone was observed a few times. The chain carries TRBV7-2 and TRBJ1-2; D is perhaps TRBD1 (5 bases). CDR3 length equals 15 residues. V lost 1 base to trimming and J lost 2 bases, with 11 bases between them. The germline gives CDR1 SGHTA, CDR2 FQGNSA. In nucleotides, the CDR3 is TGTGCCAGCAGCTTAGAGTCGGGGGGAAACTATGGCTACACCTTC. Translation gives CASSLESGGNYGYTF.

The J gene is TRBJ1-2, the V gene TRBV12-3 or TRBV12-4; D gene unclear. The CDR3 spans 13 residues. Trimming stripped 2 bases from V and 5 bases from J, with 9 bases between. The CDR3 is CASSLRRLYGYTF. The CDR3 coding sequence is TGTGCCAGCAGTTTAAGGCGTTTGTATGGCTACACCTTC.

This chain uses TRBV24-1 with TRBJ2-3, with D maybe TRBD2 (6 bases). The CDR3 totals 17 residues. The germline V and J ends were trimmed by 3 bases and 6 bases, with 21 bases remaining between them. Germline lookup yields CDR1 KGHDR and CDR2 SFDVKD. CDR3 sequence (DNA): TGTGCCACCAGTGATCCCGGGACTCCCAACCGCCTGGATACGCAGTATTTT. This gives the protein CATSDPGTPNRLDTQYF.

The rearrangement links TRBV6-5 to TRBJ1-4; D gene unclear. The CDR3 totals 14 residues. V was cut by 0 bases and J by 4 bases, with 6 bases left in between. CDR1 and CDR2 (germline): MNHEY, SVGAGI. The CDR3 region is CASSYSQNNEKLFF. CDR3 DNA: TGTGCCAGCAGTTACTCCCAGAATAATGAAAAACTGTTTTTT.

The chain employs TRBV3-1 (or the pseudogene TRBV3-2) and TRBJ2-6; no definite D call. Trimming removed 0 bases from V and 3 bases from J, with 6 bases in between. Germline CDR1 LGHDT, CDR2 YNNKEL (reference sequence). CDR3 length: 15 amino acids. The CDR3 DNA sequence: TGTGCCAGCAGCCAAGACAGTATTGGGGCCAACGTCCTGACTTTC. Protein: CASSQDSIGANVLTF.

This chain connects TRBV11-2 to TRBJ2-1; TRBD2 agrees at 13 bases. Per the germline V gene, CDR1 is SGHAT and CDR2 is FQNNGV. The J segment lost 4 bases and the V segment lost 5 bases, leaving 5 bases of the junction unmatched. The CDR3 extends over 16 amino acids. CDR3 nucleotide sequence: TGTGCCAGCAGCCAACTAGCGGGAGGGCGTTACAATGAGCAGTTCTTC. Protein: CASSQLAGGRYNEQFF.

This sequence joins TRBV24-1 and TRBJ1-4; the match to TRBD1 covers 9 bases. J lost 0 bases, V lost 4 bases, and 11 bases had no gene match. This CDR3 contains 19 residues. Germline assignment: CDR1 KGHDR and CDR2 SFDVKD. The CDR3 sequence: CATSERRDRDLATNEKLFF. The CDR3 DNA is TGTGCCACCAGTGAGAGGAGGGACAGGGACCTTGCAACTAATGAAAAACTGTTTTTT.

The V gene is TRBV7-6, the J gene TRBJ2-5, with TRBD2 as a possible D gene (6 bases). This CDR3 contains 13 residues. Germline lookup yields CDR1 SGHVS and CDR2 FNYEAQ. V dropped 4 bases and J dropped 0 bases, with 6 bases sitting between them. CDR3 sequence: CASSWTNQETQYF. The CDR3 DNA sequence: TGTGCCAGCAGCTGGACTAACCAAGAGACCCAGTACTTC.

The rearrangement joins TRBV7-8 to TRBJ1-5; 12 nucleotides align to TRBD1. This CDR3 is built from 17 residues. Trimming took 5 bases from V and 6 from J; bases not matched to a gene: 11. Germline V lookup: CDR1 SGHVS, CDR2 FQNEAQ. The CDR3, as DNA: TGTGCCAGCAGCCCCTCCGGGACAGGGGGCGTGGGTCAGCCCCAGCATTTT. It yields the protein CASSPSGTGGVGQPQHF.

The chain recombines TRBV5-1 with TRBJ2-6, with D perhaps TRBD2 (6 bases). The germline V gene has CDR1 SGHRS and CDR2 YFSETQ. V was clipped by 1 base and J by 0 bases, with 8 bases between them. CDR3 length: 16 residues. The CDR3, as DNA: TGCGCCAGCAGCTTGTACGGGAGCTCTGGGGCCAACGTCCTGACTTTC. Protein sequence: CASSLYGSSGANVLTF.

This clone was counted a few times. J is TRBJ2-2 and V is TRBV5-1, with 14 bases fitting TRBD2. CDR3 length equals 16 residues. V was pared by 0 bases and J by 10 bases, with 5 bases of the junction left unmatched. Germline assignment: CDR1 SGHRS and CDR2 YFSETQ. CDR3 DNA sequence: TGCGCCAGCAGCTTGGGACTAGCGGGGGGGCCCTTGGAGCTGTTTTTT. Amino acids: CASSLGLAGGPLELFF.

This clone came up a few times. The V call is TRBV27, the J call TRBJ1-6; D is ambiguous. V shed 5 bases and J shed 7 bases, with 12 bases lying between them. The CDR3 loop spans 14 amino acids. CDR1 MNHEY and CDR2 SMNVEV come from the germline V gene (reference sequence). This CDR3 is CASSEVAGNSPLHF. CDR3 sequence (DNA): TGTGCCAGCAGTGAAGTAGCGGGCAATTCACCCCTCCACTTT.

This chain uses TRBV25-1 with TRBJ2-3; D gene ambiguous. Trimming removed 3 bases at V and 0 bases at J, with 13 bases between. CDR1 and CDR2 (germline): MGHDK, SYGVNS. The CDR3 length is 16 residues. The CDR3 region is CASSEAQHTSTDTQYF. The CDR3 region has the DNA TGTGCCAGCAGTGAGGCGCAGCATACTAGCACAGATACGCAGTATTTT.

V usage is TRBV10-3 and J usage is TRBJ2-3; D is uncertain. From germline, CDR1 is ENHRY and CDR2 SYGVKD. The germline V and J ends were trimmed by 7 bases and 2 bases, with 10 bases remaining between them. The CDR3 runs to 13 residues. The CDR3 nucleotides are TGTGCCATCACGAGGTCGTTCACAGATACGCAGTATTTT. Encoded protein: CAITRSFTDTQYF.

The CDR3 loop is CASSLNSRVHYGYTF. As DNA, the CDR3 is TGTGCCAGCAGCTTAAACTCTAGGGTCCACTATGGCTACACCTTC. The chain recombines TRBV7-9 with TRBJ1-2; unclear D gene. This CDR3 is built from 15 residues. CDR1 and CDR2 from the germline V gene are SEHNR and FQNEAQ (reference sequence). The V end lost 2 bases, the J end lost 3 bases, and 13 bases lay between the germline ends.